The source of this T cell receptor beta chain is a study of blood T cells in healthy people across ages (dated by TCRdb to between 2014 and 2016). Turning to the overall study: Template switching captured roughly one uniquely barcoded TCR beta cDNA molecule per two T cells in model experiments. Two additional independent replicas of 1 million unique cDNA reads from the same blood draw were analyzed for two donors (one aged 18 to 29 and one aged 80 or older). The donors were split into four age groups: young (average 16 years), middle-aged (more than 35), aged (over 55) and long-lived (roughly 86). Age-related changes in TCR beta repertoire diversity were measured in the study by deep sequencing normalized with unique cDNA molecular identifiers. To avoid experimental bias, donors of different ages were randomly spread across the sequencing lanes.

To prepare the library, 5' RACE was applied. TCRdb names Illumina HiSeq 2500 as the instrument used. The second PCR ran for about 6 to 11 cycles and used a J-beta primer mix along with a sample-barcoded 5' primer. A unique molecular identifier was introduced onto each TCR beta cDNA molecule by a template-switch 5' adaptor carrying 12 random nucleotides. Each sample yielded at least 2.5 million CDR3-containing paired-end reads. First-strand cDNA synthesis was performed from all RNA using the Mint cDNA synthesis kit, with priming by a TRBC-specific oligonucleotide. All cDNA was treated with uracil-DNA glycosylase and then went through a first 18-cycle PCR with the universal primers M1SS and BC2_uni_R. The original methods were these. For normalization, 1 million high-quality reads, each with a distinct molecular identifier, were randomly selected from each sample. Reads with shared molecular identifiers were discarded instead of being binned into consensus sequences. MiTCR, run with a Q25 quality threshold and the strictest error-elimination algorithm, handled CDR3 identification, clonotype clustering and error correction. A nonparametric unseen species model with Euler transformation was used to estimate lower-bound total TCR beta diversity. The public sequencing data were trimmed at Q25 with fastp and processed into clonotypes with MiXCR by TCRdb, which kept only in-frame beta chains. Every distinct CDR3 protein forms one entry, paired with its most common genes and DNA. The V and J calls, along with clone size, are taken from TCRdb and not from the paper's own processing. This sample lists over 950,000 distinct CDR3 sequences; under 40% were detected once. The ten biggest clones cover about an eighth of the sample.

For this clonotype: Its antigen is unknown. Base quality data are lacking; no much larger clone is found one base away.

The V and J ends are trimmed by 8 bases and 4 bases, leaving 12 bases between them. Taken from cysteine to phenylalanine, the CDR3 has 13 residues. CDR3 DNA is the only sequence kept; it has 39 bases, read in frame from the first base. The germline V gene supplies CDR1 MNHEY and CDR2 SVGEGT. What the research found in general, with its limitations: Because profiling used bulk unsorted PBMCs, naive and antigen-experienced compartments could not be compared conclusively. Compared with the aged group, the long-lived group had more naive CD4+ T cells, fewer expanded clones and increased TCR diversity, a pattern suggesting age selection. Estimates of total diversity based on one million sequenced T cells were regarded as lower bounds and as underestimates. The percentage of naive T cells measured by flow cytometry correlated strongly with observed TCR beta diversity. Observed TCR beta diversity per million T cells fell roughly linearly with age, and a significant reduction was already apparent by age roughly 40. Because donor CMV infection status was unknown, age-related changes in expanded clonotypes were potentially confounded.

The roughly 39 donors, aged about 6 to 100 years, were systemically healthy Caucasian individuals from Russia. About 9.1 milliliters of peripheral blood were collected from each donor into EDTA-treated Vacutainer tubes. PBMCs were isolated by Ficoll-Paque density-gradient centrifugation, with at least 7 million obtained per sample. Total RNA, at least 6 micrograms per sample, was extracted from PBMCs with Trizol reagent. For every donor, an aliquot of PBMCs went through flow cytometry to measure the percentages of naive CD45RAhigh/CD27high T cells. Recombination linked TRBV6-2 or TRBV6-3 to TRBJ2-1; a tentative D call is TRBD2 (5 bases match). The TCR sequence derives from a man between 18 and 35 years old in good health. Sequencing used blood. The nucleotide sequence reads TGTGCCAGCGGAAGGACTGCATACAATGAGCAGTTCTTC. Translated, it gives CASGRTAYNEQFF.